This TCR beta chain originates from a study of regulatory T cells in long-lasting Graves disease. Study conclusions and caveats: Among the persistent patients, 2,500 to 3,000 public clonotypes were shared, more than the 850 to 1,000 shared among new patients. Relative to newly diagnosed Graves' patients, persistent ones had lower TCR diversity. Persistent disease was characterized by preferential usage of TRBV28, TRBJ1-2 and TRBJ2-5.

Remarks on this clonotype: What it recognizes is unknown.

According to the study, TCR beta libraries were built with iRepertoire HTBI primers and CDR3-region Arm-PCR. TCRdb passed the multiplex PCR reads through MiXCR, listing each CDR3 protein once. The sample records 530,000 or so distinct CDR3 sequences, around 16% being singletons. Time point defined: newly diagnosed GD, antithyroid drugs for less than 3 months. The TCR library was made from RNA that had been extracted from PBMCs in TRIzol. The CDR3 consists of 14 residues. V dropped 3 bases and J dropped 3 bases, with 11 bases sitting between them. The V gene's germline CDR1 is LGHDT and CDR2 YNNKEL (reference sequence). These same records also appear under a second study, on T cells in Graves' hyperthyroidism and ophthalmopathy.

The genes are TRBV3-1 and TRBJ1-2; D is unclear. The material was peripheral blood mononuclear cells (PBMCs), obtained at new diagnosis, from a patient treated with antithyroid drugs. The clonotype comes from a young man with Graves disease. Here the CDR3 reads CASSQRAWDYGYTF. Here the CDR3 DNA reads TGTGCCAGCAGCCAGAGAGCTTGGGACTATGGCTACACCTTC. Filled out from reference TRBV3-1 and TRBJ1-2, the complete variable domain reads DTAVSQTPKYLVTQMGNDKSIKCEQNLGHDTMYWYKQDSKKFLKIMFSYNNKELIINETVPNRFSPKSPDKAHLNLHINSLELGDSAVYFCASSQRAWDYGYTFGSGTRLTVV.